This is a list of T cell receptor beta chains from one sample in a study of blood T cell repertoires in COVID-19. TCRdb's table, derived via immunoSEQ multiplex PCR, lists solely in-frame clones and lacks some. The sample yields around 99,000 clones, approximately 90% seen once. The sequenced sample consisted of peripheral blood. The receptors were sampled from a man aged 45 to 65 with active or convalescent COVID-19. Both conserved end residues are part of each CDR3. Fields, in order: D gene, V gene, J gene, clone size, CDR3 protein, CDR3 DNA. The D gene is left open where the match is weak. Part of the rows lack a size; the others show once, few, many or a class for expanded clones.

D: .
V: TRBV7-2
J: TRBJ1-6
size: .
CDR3: CASMSGGYNSPLHF
DNA: TGTGCCAGTATGTCCGGGGGATATAATTCACCCCTCCACTTT

D: .
V: TRBV6-5
J: TRBJ1-1
size: .
CDR3: CASEQGTSEAFF
DNA: TGTGCCAGCGAACAGGGAACCTCTGAAGCTTTCTTT

D: .
V: TRBV10-1
J: TRBJ2-5
size: .
CDR3: CASSGPGQETQYF
DNA: TGCGCCAGCAGTGGCCCGGGACAAGAGACCCAGTACTTC

D: .
V: TRBV7-8
J: TRBJ1-3
size: .
CDR3: CASSSRGRGGNTIYF
DNA: TGTGCCAGCAGCTCCAGGGGTCGTGGAGGAAACACCATATATTTT

D: TRBD2
V: TRBV29-1
J: TRBJ2-3
size: .
CDR3: CSAAPSGTDTQYF
DNA: TGCAGCGCTGCTCCTAGCGGGACAGATACGCAGTATTTT

D: .
V: TRBV7-2
J: TRBJ1-1
size: .
CDR3: CASSLQGLNTEAFF
DNA: TGTGCCAGCAGCTTACAGGGATTGAACACTGAAGCTTTCTTT

D: .
V: TRBV7-6
J: TRBJ2-7
size: .
CDR3: CASSFGGQGPYEQYF
DNA: TGTGCCAGCAGCTTCGGTGGGCAGGGCCCCTACGAGCAGTACTTC

D: .
V: TRBV12-3/TRBV12-4
J: TRBJ1-1
size: .
CDR3: CASSFPGNTEAFF
DNA: TGTGCCAGCAGTTTCCCGGGTAACACTGAAGCTTTCTTT

D: TRBD1
V: TRBV5-6
J: TRBJ1-2
size: .
CDR3: CASSMGQGDKNYGYTF
DNA: TGTGCCAGCAGCATGGGACAGGGGGACAAGAACTATGGCTACACCTTC

D: .
V: TRBV12-3/TRBV12-4
J: TRBJ2-5
size: .
CDR3: CASSFYPGETQYF
DNA: TGTGCCAGCAGTTTTTACCCGGGAGAGACCCAGTACTTC

D: .
V: TRBV21-1
J: TRBJ2-7
size: .
CDR3: CASGGQTYEQYF
DNA: TGTGCCAGCGGGGGACAGACCTACGAGCAGTACTTC

D: TRBD1
V: TRBV30
J: TRBJ1-2
size: .
CDR3: CAWGPGQGNGYTF
DNA: TGTGCCTGGGGCCCGGGACAGGGAAATGGCTACACCTTC

D: .
V: TRBV5-1
J: TRBJ2-2
size: .
CDR3: CASSVAGPNTGELFF
DNA: TGCGCCAGCAGCGTCGCGGGGCCTAACACCGGGGAGCTGTTTTTT

D: .
V: TRBV9
J: TRBJ2-1
size: .
CDR3: CASSVEGGLRNEQFF
DNA: TGTGCCAGCAGCGTAGAGGGCGGGTTGAGAAATGAGCAGTTCTTC

D: .
V: TRBV28
J: TRBJ2-1
size: .
CDR3: CASSFPPYTGYNEQFF
DNA: TGTGCCAGCAGTTTCCCTCCTTACACAGGTTACAATGAGCAGTTCTTC

D: .
V: TRBV6-5
J: TRBJ2-5
size: .
CDR3: CASSYAGRGQETQYF
DNA: TGTGCCAGCAGTTACGCCGGCAGGGGCCAAGAGACCCAGTACTTC

D: TRBD2
V: TRBV13
J: TRBJ2-2
size: .
CDR3: CASSLFGLAANTGELFF
DNA: TGTGCCAGCAGCTTATTCGGTCTAGCGGCGAACACCGGGGAGCTGTTTTTT

D: .
V: TRBV3-1/TRBV3-2
J: TRBJ1-2
size: .
CDR3: CASSQGVANYGYTF
DNA: TGTGCCAGCAGCCAAGGAGTGGCTAACTATGGCTACACCTTC

D: TRBD1
V: TRBV4-1
J: TRBJ1-4
size: .
CDR3: CASSQLTGIEKLFF
DNA: TGCGCCAGCAGCCAATTGACAGGGATTGAAAAACTGTTTTTT

D: .
V: TRBV7-2
J: TRBJ2-1
size: .
CDR3: CASSLDRGGFDEQFF
DNA: TGTGCCAGCAGCTTAGACAGGGGGGGTTTCGATGAGCAGTTCTTC

D: TRBD1
V: TRBV9
J: TRBJ1-6
size: .
CDR3: CASSVEGTADSPLHF
DNA: TGTGCCAGCAGCGTTGAGGGGACAGCAGATTCACCCCTCCACTTT

D: TRBD1
V: TRBV2
J: TRBJ1-5
size: .
CDR3: CASNGQGNNQPQHF
DNA: TGTGCCAGCAATGGACAGGGCAACAATCAGCCCCAGCATTTT

D: .
V: TRBV27
J: TRBJ2-7
size: .
CDR3: CASSRRGYEQYF
DNA: TGTGCCAGCAGCCGACGGGGTTACGAGCAGTACTTC

D: .
V: TRBV18
J: TRBJ1-2
size: .
CDR3: CASSQDGNGYTF
DNA: TGTGCCAGCTCACAAGACGGGAATGGCTACACCTTC

D: .
V: TRBV9
J: TRBJ1-6
size: .
CDR3: CASSSPGAGREQNSPLHF
DNA: TGTGCCAGCAGCAGTCCGGGAGCAGGCCGGGAGCAAAATTCACCCCTCCACTTT

D: TRBD2
V: TRBV6-6
J: TRBJ2-7
size: .
CDR3: CASSPTSMSSYEQYF
DNA: TGTGCCAGCAGTCCGACTAGCATGAGCTCCTACGAGCAGTACTTC

D: .
V: TRBV21-1
J: TRBJ1-2
size: .
CDR3: CASSVVTGQCLYGYTF
DNA: TGTGCCAGCAGCGTTGTAACGGGACAGTGCTTGTATGGCTACACCTTC

D: .
V: TRBV2
J: TRBJ1-1
size: .
CDR3: CASSELRGAPEAFF
DNA: TGTGCCAGCAGTGAGTTGCGGGGCGCGCCTGAAGCTTTCTTT

D: TRBD1
V: TRBV30
J: TRBJ2-6
size: .
CDR3: CAWSPRGLSGANVLTF
DNA: TGTGCCTGGAGTCCAAGGGGGCTGTCTGGGGCCAACGTCCTGACTTTC

D: TRBD1
V: TRBV9
J: TRBJ1-1
size: .
CDR3: CASSPRTGAHTEAFF
DNA: TGTGCCAGCAGCCCCCGGACAGGGGCGCACACTGAAGCTTTCTTT

D: .
V: TRBV3-1/TRBV3-2
J: TRBJ2-1
size: .
CDR3: CASSQSRTTGTHNEQFF
DNA: TGTGCCAGCAGCCAATCCCGGACCACAGGGACGCACAATGAGCAGTTCTTC

D: .
V: TRBV28
J: TRBJ2-1
size: .
CDR3: CASSLRSNEQFF
DNA: TGTGCCAGCAGTTTACGTAGCAATGAGCAGTTCTTC

D: TRBD1
V: TRBV27
J: TRBJ2-7
size: .
CDR3: CASRPGTGSYEQYF
DNA: TGTGCCAGCAGGCCCGGGACAGGGTCCTACGAGCAGTACTTC

D: TRBD2
V: TRBV29-1
J: TRBJ2-1
size: .
CDR3: CSVEASGYNEQFF
DNA: TGCAGCGTTGAGGCTAGCGGGTACAATGAGCAGTTCTTC

D: TRBD2
V: TRBV7-2
J: TRBJ2-5
size: few
CDR3: CASSKTSGGSETQYF
DNA: TGTGCCAGCAGCAAGACTAGCGGGGGAAGTGAGACCCAGTACTTC

D: .
V: TRBV19
J: TRBJ1-5
size: .
CDR3: CASSLPPTGMPNQPQHF
DNA: TGTGCCAGTAGTCTCCCACCGACAGGTATGCCCAATCAGCCCCAGCATTTT

D: .
V: TRBV5-1
J: TRBJ1-1
size: once
CDR3: CASSFFSNTEAFF
DNA: TGCGCCAGCAGCTTCTTCAGTAACACTGAAGCTTTCTTT